Reported below is one TCR beta chain. Its specificity is not known. Sequenced by immunoSEQ multiplex PCR; TCRdb stores in-frame clones only, minus some. The repertoire consists of about 150,000 clones, with about 92% occurring once and the leading ten covering about 9.1%. Trimming took off 5 bases at V and 5 bases at J, with 13 bases between the two ends. The CDR3 runs to 14 residues. Germline V gives CDR1 MNHEY, CDR2 SMNVEV (reference sequence). These data come from a study of T cell responses to AZD1222 COVID-19 vaccine. About the study: Second doses at about 4 or about 12 weeks were pooled. General observations from the study: The donor group comprised mostly white British people and more females; the analysis possibly underestimated clonal diversity. At 160-218 and 743-854, vaccine-associated CD4 TCRs were dominant, and they spanned spike.

The V and J genes are TRBV27 and TRBJ2-1; no clear D. This specimen was peripheral blood, taken on day 0 of AZD1222 vaccination. The receptor comes from an adult in good health. CDR3 nucleotide sequence: TGTGCCAGCAGTCCCCAAAAACACCACAATGAGCAGTTCTTC. Translation: CASSPQKHHNEQFF.